This is a list of T cell receptor beta chains from one sample in a study of blood T cell repertoires in COVID-19. The table came from immunoSEQ multiplex PCR; TCRdb's copy has only in-frame clones and leaves some out. The sample shows approximately 210,000 clones, roughly 82% of them seen only once. The sequencing input was PBMCs or T cells enriched from blood (not recorded which). The receptors originated from a man aged 35 to 55 who had recovered from COVID-19. The CDR3 runs from the conserved cysteine through the conserved F or W. A D gene is named only where the DNA matches it firmly. Only part of the rows carry a size: once, few, many, or a class if the clone is expanded.

TRBV30	TRBD2	TRBJ2-1	.	TGTGCCTTAACCGGGACTAGCAGGAATGAGCAGTTCTTC	CALTGTSRNEQFF
TRBV28	TRBD1	TRBJ1-5	.	TGTGCCAGCACCCCCGGGACAGCTTCTCAGCCCCAGCATTTT	CASTPGTASQPQHF
TRBV30	TRBD2	TRBJ2-3	.	TGTGCCTGGGGGACTAGCGGGAGTCAAGATACGCAGTATTTT	CAWGTSGSQDTQYF
TRBV6-2/TRBV6-3	TRBD1	TRBJ2-7	few	TGTGCCAGCAGGCCTGAAACAGGGGGCGCATCCTACGAGCAGTACTTC	CASRPETGGASYEQYF
TRBV4-2	.	TRBJ1-2	.	TGTGCCAGCAGCCAAGACCCTTGGGCAGTCAACTATGGCTACACCTTC	CASSQDPWAVNYGYTF
TRBV7-3	.	TRBJ2-3	.	TGTGCCAGCAGCTTAACGGAGGGTTCGCAGTATTTT	CASSLTEGSQYF
TRBV6-2/TRBV6-3	TRBD1	TRBJ2-5	.	TGTGCCAGCAGTCCGGGACAGGGGTTAGAGACCCAGTACTTC	CASSPGQGLETQYF
TRBV6-4	TRBD1	TRBJ2-2	.	TGTGCCAGCAGTACTCAGGGGGCCATCACCGGGGAGCTGTTTTTT	CASSTQGAITGELFF
TRBV2	.	TRBJ1-6	.	TGTGCCAGCAAACAGGGCGATTCACCCCTCCACTTT	CASKQGDSPLHF
TRBV6-2/TRBV6-3	TRBD2	TRBJ2-1	.	TGTGCCAGCAGTTACCCGGGACTAGCGGGATACAATGAGCAGTTCTTC	CASSYPGLAGYNEQFF
TRBV7-2	TRBD1	TRBJ1-2	.	TGTGCCAGCAGCTCCAGACAGGGGCTCAGTGGCTACACCTTC	CASSSRQGLSGYTF
TRBV12-3/TRBV12-4	.	TRBJ1-2	few	TGTGCCAGCAGATACGGACATAACTATGGCTACACCTTC	CASRYGHNYGYTF
TRBV10-3	TRBD2	TRBJ2-3	.	TGTGCCATCCAGACTAGCGGGAGAACAGATACGCAGTATTTT	CAIQTSGRTDTQYF
TRBV19	.	TRBJ1-5	.	TGTGCCAGTAAAGTCAGGTGGACTCCCGGGGGCAATCAGCCCCAGCATTTT	CASKVRWTPGGNQPQHF
TRBV9	.	TRBJ2-1	.	TGTGCCAGCAGCGTAGATGGCGGGATCTACAATGAGCAGTTCTTC	CASSVDGGIYNEQFF
TRBV19	.	TRBJ1-4	few	TGTGCCAGTACGACTAGGACGGTTCTGGGGAAACTGTTTTTT	CASTTRTVLGKLFF
TRBV6-5	.	TRBJ1-6	.	TGTGCCAGCAGTTACTCCGGGGTTAATTCACCCCTCCACTTT	CASSYSGVNSPLHF
TRBV7-2	TRBD2	TRBJ2-7	.	TGTGCCAGCAGCCAACTAGCGGGGGCGAGCGAGCAGTACTTC	CASSQLAGASEQYF
TRBV6-5	TRBD2	TRBJ2-1	.	TGTGCCAGCAGTCCCCGGGACTATTACAATGAGCAGTTCTTC	CASSPRDYYNEQFF
TRBV3-1/TRBV3-2	TRBD2	TRBJ2-1	.	TGTGCCAGCAGCCCCGGGACTAGCGGAAGATACAATGAGCAGTTCTTC	CASSPGTSGRYNEQFF
TRBV19	.	TRBJ1-5	many	TGTGCCAGTACCAAGATGGGGGGAGGACGGACTAATCAGCCCCAGCATTTT	CASTKMGGGRTNQPQHF
TRBV18	.	TRBJ1-1	.	TGTGCCAGCTCACGCGATCAGAACACTGAAGCTTTCTTT	CASSRDQNTEAFF
TRBV19	TRBD1	TRBJ2-7	.	TGTGCCAGTAGTATAGAAGGGACAGGTGCCTACGAGCAGTACTTC	CASSIEGTGAYEQYF
TRBV11-2	TRBD1	TRBJ2-2	.	TGTGCCAGCAGCATACAGGGGGCGCATAACACCGGGGAGCTGTTTTTT	CASSIQGAHNTGELFF
TRBV11-2	.	TRBJ1-2	.	TGTGCCAGCAGCCCGGGGTCAGGAGGCTATGGCTACACCTTC	CASSPGSGGYGYTF
TRBV7-8	.	TRBJ2-1	.	TGTGCCAGCAGCTTTACCTCGAGTTTCGCCTACAATGAGCAGTTCTTC	CASSFTSSFAYNEQFF
TRBV29-1	TRBD1	TRBJ2-3	.	TGCAGCGTTGAAGCCCGGGACAGAAGCACAGATACGCAGTATTTT	CSVEARDRSTDTQYF